This T cell receptor (beta chain) is drawn from a study of blood T cell repertoires in COVID-19. About the research overall: The United States, Italy and Spain provided the acute and convalescent COVID-19 samples. Sources were T cells, B-cell-depleted T cells, or PBMCs; the material itself was cDNA or gDNA.

As originally analysed: Estimates of nucleated cell counts were drawn from the amplification of reference gene primers. Measured with immunoSEQ multiplex PCR; TCRdb has only the in-frame clones, and not every one. The V and J calls and clone size are taken from that table; D and trimming were inferred from the DNA. The data hold 14,000 or so clones, with about 73% observed a single time. CDR1 is LGHDT and CDR2 is YNNKEL in the germline V gene (reference sequence). The J segment lost 4 bases and the V segment lost 2 bases, leaving 10 bases of the junction unmatched. The CDR3 runs 19 residues. V and J are TRBV3-1 (or the pseudogene TRBV3-2) and TRBJ2-2, with TRBD2 identical over 13 bases. Material for sequencing was peripheral blood. The sequence came from a boy younger than 10 with active or convalescent COVID-19. CDR3 sequence reads: CASSQWRLAGGGGTGELFF. CDR3 coding DNA: TGTGCCAGCAGCCAATGGAGACTAGCGGGAGGTGGGGGCACCGGGGAGCTGTTTTTT.